This TCR beta chain was retrieved from a study of T cell changes during pregnancy in multiple sclerosis. Sequencing was performed with immunoSEQ multiplex PCR; in TCRdb, only in-frame clones are kept and a portion is missing. The data contain under 90,000 clones, 85% to 95% of them singletons. Sample: peripheral blood, taken in the second trimester of pregnancy. The TCR originated in a female donor in good health, enrolled as a control in a pregnancy study.

In DNA, the CDR3 is TGTGCCAGTAGTAACGGACTAGGGCTATACAATGAGCAGTTCTTC. Encoded protein: CASSNGLGLYNEQFF. This chain uses TRBV19 with TRBJ2-1, with TRBD2 matching over 7 bases. CDR1 and CDR2 (germline): LNHDA, SQIVND (reference sequence). The length of the CDR3 is 15 residues. The J segment lost 4 bases and the V segment lost 4 bases, leaving 7 bases of the junction unmatched.